The clone carrying this T cell receptor beta chain occurred many times. Time point here: newly diagnosed GD, antithyroid drugs for less than 3 months. Construction of the TCR library relied on RNA isolated from PBMCs. Sequencing libraries for TCR beta were prepared with iRepertoire HTBI primers and Arm-PCR of CDR3 regions. TCRdb reanalysed the multiplex PCR reads using MiXCR and keeps one entry per CDR3 protein. The data show about 540,000 distinct CDR3 sequences, approximately 15% seen once. The sample belongs to a study of regulatory T cells in long-lasting Graves disease. CDR1 and CDR2 from the germline V gene are DFQATT and SNEGSKA (reference sequence). The V segment lost 3 bases and the J segment 1 base; nucleotides outside the gene matches: 2. This CDR3 comprises 14 residues. Separately, the same data were catalogued under a study of T cells in Graves' hyperthyroidism and ophthalmopathy. According to that study: A first-round RT-PCR of the TCR CDR3 used the HTBI primer set. Blood also showed most of the thyroid clonotypes that were expanded above 0.001.

The sequencing here drew on peripheral blood mononuclear cells (PBMCs), taken at new diagnosis, from a patient treated with antithyroid drugs. This TCR was recovered from a man under 40 with Graves disease. J is TRBJ2-1 and V is TRBV20-1, with TRBD2 identical over 8 bases. CDR3 coding DNA: TGCAGTGCTAGCCCTAGCGGGTCCTACAATGAGCAGTTCTTC. Encoded protein: CSASPSGSYNEQFF.